This T cell receptor (beta chain) derives from a study of identical twins. This clonotype was counted only a few times. After removal of 5 bases from V and 0 bases from J, the junction contained 5 bases not matched to a gene. The CDR3 runs 17 residues. Germline V gene sequence: CDR1 MNHEY, CDR2 SMNVEV (reference sequence). TCRdb called the 5' RACE reads again in MiXCR, with one record for every CDR3 protein. The sample consists of fewer than 250,000 distinct CDR3 sequences, 6% to 8.5% of them appearing once. These data were also reused for a study on yellow fever vaccine responses in identical twins.

This chain links TRBV27 with TRBJ2-2; 11 positions match TRBD2. This TCR came from a young woman in good health. Input material: CD8+ T cells sorted from blood. In nucleotides, the CDR3 is TGTGCCAGCAGTACCCTACTAGCGGGGGCGAACACCGGGGAGCTGTTTTTT. It is translated as CASSTLLAGANTGELFF.